The 5 T cell receptor beta chains in this list originate from one sample, sequenced in a study of T cells in Graves' hyperthyroidism and ophthalmopathy (dated by TCRdb to the late 2010s). The library was made by multiplex PCR. TCRdb records Illumina HiSeq 2000 as the sequencer. Amplification of TCR beta CDR3 regions was carried out from RNA transcripts. For the first round of RT-PCR on the TCR CDR3, the HTBI primer set was used together with the Qiagen OneStep RT-PCR kit. TCRdb itself trimmed the public reads at Q25 with fastp, ran MiXCR and retained productive beta chains. Records with the same CDR3 protein are collapsed into one entry carrying the most frequent genes and DNA. The sample data list some 370,000 distinct CDR3 sequences, and over 11% of these were observed just once. Around 30% of the sample lies in the top ten. Sequencing used blood. Receptor source: a man aged 50-59 years with Graves' ophthalmopathy.

This clonotype was recorded many times. This chain connects TRBV18 to TRBJ2-1, with TRBD1 identical over 7 bases. The V gene's germline CDR1 is KGHSH and CDR2 LQKENI. J was trimmed by 7 bases and V by 0 bases; bases with no gene match: 6. This CDR3 comprises 15 residues. This CDR3 is CASSPPGQPRNEQFF. CDR3 in DNA: TGTGCCAGCTCACCACCGGGACAGCCCCGGAATGAGCAGTTCTTC.

The chain has TRBV14 and TRBJ2-3, with a weak D call TRBD1 (5 bases). Germline V gene lookup returns CDR1 SGHDN and CDR2 FVKESK. This CDR3 is 14 amino acids long. V dropped 0 bases and J dropped 6 bases, with 10 bases sitting between them. CDR3 bases: TGTGCCAGCAGCCAAGATTCAGGGTTCGATACGCAGTATTTT. This sequence encodes CASSQDSGFDTQYF.

This clonotype was seen a few times. The rearrangement uses TRBV29-1 and TRBJ1-3, with a possible D match to TRBD1 (6 bases). Germline V gene data show CDR1 as SQVTM and CDR2 as ANQGSEA. CDR3 size: 13 residues. V lost 7 bases to trimming and J lost 4 bases, with 14 bases between them. The CDR3 spells CSAQDSLGNTIYF. CDR3 nucleotide sequence: TGCAGCGCCCAGGACAGTCTAGGAAACACCATATATTTT.

In this sample, this clonotype turned up a few times. The V call is TRBV24-1, the J call TRBJ2-2; 9 bases map to TRBD1. The CDR3 spans 18 residues. J gave up 6 bases and V 4 bases, and 14 bases lay outside the gene matches. Per the germline V gene, CDR1 is KGHDR and CDR2 is SFDVKD. CDR3 sequence (DNA): TGTGCCACCAGTGACGCGGCGGGTACAGGGGGCGCTTCCGGGGAGCTGTTTTTT. It yields the protein CATSDAAGTGGASGELFF.

This clonotype was observed at least ten times. The V and J genes are TRBV5-1 and TRBJ1-1; possibly TRBD1 for D (5 bases). V dropped 7 bases and J dropped 3 bases, with 16 bases sitting between them. The germline V gene encodes CDR1 SGHRS and CDR2 YFSETQ. CDR3 size: 14 residues. The chain's CDR3 is CASSVRGVDTEAFF. CDR3 DNA: TGCGCCAGCTCAGTTCGGGGGGTGGACACTGAAGCTTTCTTT.